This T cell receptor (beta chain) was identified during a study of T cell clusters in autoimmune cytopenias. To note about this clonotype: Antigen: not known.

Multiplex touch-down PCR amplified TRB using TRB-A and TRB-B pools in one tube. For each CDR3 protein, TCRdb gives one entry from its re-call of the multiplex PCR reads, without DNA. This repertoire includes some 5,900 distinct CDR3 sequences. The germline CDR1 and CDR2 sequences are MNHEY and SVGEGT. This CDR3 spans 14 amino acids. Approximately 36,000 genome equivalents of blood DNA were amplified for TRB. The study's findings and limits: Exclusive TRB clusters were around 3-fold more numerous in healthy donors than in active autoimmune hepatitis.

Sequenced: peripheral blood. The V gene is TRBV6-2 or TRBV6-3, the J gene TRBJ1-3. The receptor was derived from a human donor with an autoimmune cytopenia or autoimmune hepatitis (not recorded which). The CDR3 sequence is CASSYGVSGNTIYF.